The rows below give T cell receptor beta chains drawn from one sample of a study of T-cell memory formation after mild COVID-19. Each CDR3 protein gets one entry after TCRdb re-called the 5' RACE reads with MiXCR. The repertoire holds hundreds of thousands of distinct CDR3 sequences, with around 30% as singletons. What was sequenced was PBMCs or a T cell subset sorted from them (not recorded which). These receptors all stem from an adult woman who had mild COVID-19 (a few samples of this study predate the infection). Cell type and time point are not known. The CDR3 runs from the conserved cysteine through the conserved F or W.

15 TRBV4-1 CASSSPEAANYGYTF
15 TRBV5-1 CASSPAGGEYNEQFF
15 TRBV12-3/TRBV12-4 CASSLFGTGSDTQYF
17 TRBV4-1 CASSSRDRGPANTEAFF
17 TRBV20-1 CSARDPLRGSNNSPLHF
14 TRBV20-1 CSAKRGSGADTQYF
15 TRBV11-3 CASSPRTSEYNEQFF
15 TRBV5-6 CASSNPPGQQYEQYF
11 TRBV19 CATQGAGEQYF
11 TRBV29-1 CSAPSYNEQFF
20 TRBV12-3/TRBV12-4 CASSLGPDLAGGSPGDTQYF
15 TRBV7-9 CASSPSGRARNEQFF
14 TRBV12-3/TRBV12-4 CASRAGGMNTEAFF
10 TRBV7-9 CATALDAVLF
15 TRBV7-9 CASSLRSGSRDEQFF
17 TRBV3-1 CASSDGTPPTSTDTQYF
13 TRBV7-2 CASSLVPGSEQFF
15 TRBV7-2 CASSTRTAGLGKQYF
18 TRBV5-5 CASSTDRPTGADHYEQYF
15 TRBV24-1 CATTNGTDLTGELFF
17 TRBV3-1 CASSQGQGRWVTDTQYF
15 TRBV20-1 CSARDVSGRYNEQFF